These 7 T cell receptor beta chains came from one sample sequenced in a study of a mutant IDH1 vaccine in newly diagnosed glioma. These receptors lack a known antigen. Only in-frame clones appear in the TCRdb table, and some are missing; sequencing was by immunoSEQ multiplex PCR. The table lists about 94,000 clones, just under 90% of them singletons. The time point is: week 47, end of study. Vaccination used 300 ug of mutant IDH1 20-mer peptide per dose, with topical imiquimod. The sequencing used PBMCs, collected from a glioma patient whose treatment included an IDH1 peptide vaccine. The receptors were sampled from a woman aged 45 to 65 with glioma.

The V gene is TRBV11-2, the J gene TRBJ2-1; TRBD2 matches at 7 bases. The V gene's germline CDR1 is SGHAT and CDR2 FQNNGV. The CDR3 extends over 18 amino acids. V lost 1 base to trimming and J lost 8 bases; unmatched junction nucleotides: 17. The CDR3 is CASSLGGRRRERLYEQFF. The CDR3 DNA follows: TGTGCCAGCAGCTTAGGGGGACGTAGGCGGGAGCGTCTCTATGAGCAGTTCTTC.

This chain uses TRBV6-5 with TRBJ1-6; unclear D gene. Trimming pared 0 bases from V and 14 bases from J, leaving 11 bases between. Looked up from germline, CDR1 is MNHEY and CDR2 is SVGAGI. There are 13 residues in the CDR3. The CDR3 reads CASSYSGSLALHF. The CDR3 coding sequence is TGTGCCAGCAGTTACTCAGGGTCGCTGGCCCTCCACTTT.

This clone appeared a single time. The chain joins TRBV7-8 to TRBJ2-5; D is perhaps TRBD2 (5 bases). V shed 5 bases and J shed 5 bases, with 18 bases lying between them. Looked up from germline, CDR1 is SGHVS and CDR2 is FQNEAQ. This CDR3 has 15 residues. This CDR3 reads CASSLTGNPGETQYF. CDR3 bases: TGTGCCAGCAGCCTCACGGGTAACCCGGGGGAGACCCAGTACTTC.

The chain carries TRBV7-9 and TRBJ1-4; 8 nucleotides match TRBD1. V was clipped by 3 bases and J by 8 bases; unmatched bases: 5. The CDR3 is 14 amino acids. Germline CDR1 and CDR2: SEHNR and FQNEAQ (reference sequence). The CDR3 here is CASSFFAGGEKLFF. DNA for the CDR3: TGTGCCAGCAGCTTTTTCGCAGGGGGCGAAAAACTGTTTTTT.

This clone came up a few times. The rearrangement joins TRBV28 to TRBJ2-5; D may correspond to TRBD1 or TRBD2 (6 bases each). Germline V gene data show CDR1 as MDHEN and CDR2 as SYDVKM. The CDR3 has 13 amino acids. V was pared by 3 bases and J by 5 bases, with 10 bases between. The CDR3 DNA reads as TGTGCCAGCAGTTTTGGGGGGCTGGAGACCCAGTACTTC. Translated: CASSFGGLETQYF.

The chain joins TRBV6-6 to TRBJ1-2, with D possibly being TRBD1 (6 bases). Per the germline V gene, CDR1 is MNHNY and CDR2 is SVGAGI (reference sequence). The V end was cut by 4 bases, the J end by 6 bases, with 12 bases between. CDR3 length: 13 residues. CDR3: CASSSTGMDGYTF. The CDR3 DNA follows: TGTGCCAGCAGTTCCACAGGGATGGATGGCTACACCTTC.

V gene TRBV9 combines with J gene TRBJ2-5, with 8 bases matching TRBD2. CDR1 is SGDLS and CDR2 is YYNGEE in the germline V gene. The length of the CDR3 is 15 residues. Unmatched junction bases numbered 3, after V lost 0 bases and J lost 2 bases. As DNA, the CDR3 is TGTGCCAGCAGCGTAGTAGGGACTAGACAAGAGACCCAGTACTTC. This translates into CASSVVGTRQETQYF.